Listed below are T cell receptor beta chains from one sample, sequenced in a study. TCRdb analysed the 5' RACE reads with MiXCR anew, one entry per CDR3 protein. The sample has about 42,000 distinct CDR3 sequences, under 25% seen once. The source material was Tregs sorted from blood. The receptors come from a female donor with breast cancer. CDR3s include the opening cysteine and the closing phenylalanine or tryptophan. Each record gives: V gene, D gene, clone size, J gene, CDR3 protein, CDR3 DNA. A D gene is named only where the DNA matches it firmly. Expanded clones are given a class, and other clones once, few, many or no size at all.

>TRBV27|.|.|TRBJ1-2
CASSPGDGFYGYTF
TGTGCCAGCAGTCCTGGGGACGGCTTCTATGGCTACACCTTC
>TRBV6-6|TRBD2|many|TRBJ2-7
CASSDGTSGSNEQYF
TGTGCCAGCAGTGACGGGACTAGCGGGAGCAACGAGCAGTACTTC
>TRBV20-1|TRBD1|.|TRBJ1-1
CSARDRVVVNTEAFF
TGCAGTGCTAGGGACAGGGTAGTCGTGAACACTGAAGCTTTCTTT
>TRBV19|TRBD1|few|TRBJ2-7
CASRTGMNEQYF
TGTGCCAGTAGGACAGGGATGAACGAGCAGTACTTT
>TRBV6-6|.|many|TRBJ2-1
CASTYRVEVKDEQFF
TGTGCCAGCACCTACCGGGTAGAGGTAAAGGATGAGCAGTTCTTC
>TRBV12-3/TRBV12-4|TRBD1|many|TRBJ2-4
CASSPTGTGPFQYF
TGTGCCAGCAGTCCCACCGGGACAGGGCCTTTTCAGTACTTC
>TRBV6-1|.|.|TRBJ2-1
CASSYRARNEQFF
TGTGCCAGCAGTTACAGGGCTCGGAATGAGCAGTTCTTC
>TRBV20-1|.|.|TRBJ2-3
CSAGVTGRDTQYF
TGCAGTGCCGGGGTCACGGGAAGAGATACGCAGTATTTT
>TRBV2|TRBD1|few|TRBJ2-3
CASSSRTGTDTQYF
TGTGCCAGCAGTTCTCGGACAGGAACGGATACGCAGTATTTT
>TRBV18|TRBD1|few|TRBJ1-1
CASSPWTGVDEAFF
TGTGCCAGCTCACCGTGGACAGGGGTGGATGAAGCTTTCTTT
>TRBV6-2/TRBV6-3|.|.|TRBJ1-2
CASSWQGNYGYTF
TGTGCCAGCAGTTGGCAGGGGAACTATGGCTACACCTTC
>TRBV15|.|many|TRBJ1-1
CATSGRDRENTEAFF
TGTGCCACCAGCGGACGAGATCGGGAGAACACTGAAGCTTTCTTT
>TRBV9|.|few|TRBJ2-1
CASSVDGVTYNEQFF
TGTGCCAGCAGCGTAGATGGGGTGACCTACAATGAGCAGTTCTTC
>TRBV5-1|.|few|TRBJ2-3
CASSDGGQDTQYF
TGCGCCAGCAGTGATGGCGGGCAAGATACGCAGTATTTT
>TRBV30|.|few|TRBJ1-1
CAWTLLPRAAFF
TGTGCCTGGACCCTGTTGCCTCGCGCGGCTTTCTTT
>TRBV4-1|.|.|TRBJ1-5
CASSQDGGQLGQPQHF
TGTGCCAGCAGCCAAGACGGGGGGCAGCTCGGACAGCCCCAGCATTTT
>TRBV28|.|many|TRBJ1-2
CASSPRIHGYTF
TGTGCCAGCAGTCCCCGGATTCATGGCTACACCTTC
>TRBV5-1|.|few|TRBJ2-1
CASSLASLSYNEQFF
TGCGCCAGCAGCTTGGCCTCGTTGAGCTACAATGAGCAGTTCTTC
>TRBV24-1|.|few|TRBJ2-7
CATSDFRQMMDRSYEQYF
TGTGCCACCAGTGATTTTCGACAAATGATGGATAGGTCCTACGAGCAGTACTTC
>TRBV4-1|.|few|TRBJ1-5
CASSQAGGGSNQPQHF
TGCGCCAGCAGCCAAGCAGGAGGGGGGAGCAATCAGCCCCAGCATTTT
>TRBV30|.|.|TRBJ1-3
CAWTEAQGLNGNTIYF
TGTGCCTGGACGGAGGCCCAGGGGCTAAATGGAAACACCATATATTTT
>TRBV7-2|TRBD2|few|TRBJ2-2
CASSFPSSGRGNTGELFF
TGTGCCAGCAGCTTCCCCTCTAGCGGAAGAGGTAACACCGGGGAGCTGTTTTTT
>TRBV27|.|few|TRBJ2-1
CASSPRASRFRFGEQFF
TGTGCCAGCAGTCCGCGCGCTAGTCGGTTTAGGTTCGGTGAGCAGTTCTTC
>TRBV3-1|.|.|TRBJ2-3
CASSQDFLGRTDTQYF
TGTGCCAGCAGCCAAGATTTTCTCGGACGCACAGATACGCAGTATTTT
>TRBV4-1|TRBD1|medium-sized|TRBJ1-4
CASSRIQGANEKLFF
TGCGCCAGCAGCCGAATACAGGGGGCGAATGAAAAACTGTTTTTT
>TRBV10-3|.|few|TRBJ2-2
CAISESRAAATGELFF
TGTGCCATCAGTGAGTCCAGGGCCGCGGCTACCGGGGAGCTGTTTTTT
>TRBV4-1|TRBD1|few|TRBJ2-3
CASSQEGRGPKTDTQYF
TGCGCCAGCAGCCAAGAGGGCAGGGGGCCTAAGACAGATACGCAGTATTTT
>TRBV7-9|.|.|TRBJ1-2
CASSRLGEHGYTF
TGTGCCAGCAGCCGGCTGGGGGAACATGGCTACACCTTC
>TRBV6-1|TRBD2|.|TRBJ2-7
CASRDRRSSGKEYEQYF
TGTGCCAGCAGGGACCGGCGCTCTAGCGGGAAAGAATACGAGCAGTACTTC
>TRBV7-9|TRBD1|.|TRBJ2-7
CASSPTGVYEQYF
TGTGCCAGCAGCCCGACAGGGGTCTACGAGCAGTACTTC
>TRBV6-5|.|medium-sized|TRBJ1-1
CASTLTEGSAEAFF
TGTGCCAGCACCCTAACAGAGGGGTCAGCTGAAGCTTTCTTT
>TRBV6-1|TRBD1|few|TRBJ1-2
CASSGTGALYGYTF
TGTGCCAGCAGTGGGACAGGGGCCCTCTATGGCTACACCTTC
>TRBV4-1|TRBD1|.|TRBJ2-7
CASSEGQIRYEQYF
TGCGCCAGCAGCGAGGGACAGATTAGGTACGAGCAGTACTTC
>TRBV5-1|.|medium-sized|TRBJ2-1
CASSLAWPYNEQFF
TGCGCCAGCAGCTTGGCTTGGCCCTACAATGAGCAGTTCTTC
>TRBV5-1|.|.|TRBJ2-7
CASSPLYETPSSYEQYF
TGCGCCAGCAGCCCCTTGTACGAGACACCCAGCTCCTACGAGCAGTACTTC
>TRBV4-1|.|.|TRBJ2-6
CASSQEEKVSGANVLTF
TGCGCCAGCAGCCAAGAGGAAAAGGTCTCTGGGGCCAACGTCCTGACTTTC
>TRBV5-5|.|.|TRBJ2-7
CASSLSTGLGEQYF
TGTGCCAGCAGCTTATCTACAGGTCTTGGCGAGCAGTACTTC
>TRBV27|.|few|TRBJ2-5
CASSLLGGRGETQYF
TGTGCCAGCAGCCTCTTAGGGGGTCGGGGGGAGACCCAGTACTTC
>TRBV28|.|.|TRBJ2-4
CASSLPGIRDGKNIQYF
TGTGCCAGCAGTTTACCCGGGATAAGGGACGGCAAAAACATTCAGTACTTC
>TRBV6-1|.|once|TRBJ2-1
CASSEAGGGAYNEQFF
TGTGCCAGCAGTGAAGCGGGAGGGGGTGCGTACAATGAGCAGTTCTTC
>TRBV7-2|TRBD2|many|TRBJ2-1
CASSLLAGGYNEQFF
TGTGCCAGCAGCCTACTAGCGGGGGGCTACAATGAGCAGTTCTTC
>TRBV28|TRBD1|.|TRBJ2-7
CASRRQGYEQYF
TGTGCCAGCAGGCGACAGGGTTACGAGCAGTACTTC
>TRBV6-1|.|.|TRBJ2-7
CASSEFSEQYF
TGTGCCAGCAGTGAGTTCTCCGAGCAGTACTTC
>TRBV4-3|TRBD2|few|TRBJ2-3
CASSQVRGGTDTQYF
TGCGCCAGCAGCCAAGTAAGGGGAGGGACAGATACGCAGTATTTT